The sample holds a few counts of the clone carrying this TCR beta chain. Its matching antigen is unknown. The data derive from a study of CD8 T cells in ankylosing spondylitis. Study-level findings and limits: A TCR beta motif of about eight highly homologous variants appeared characteristic of ankylosing spondylitis blood. Researchers report that disease-linked clones proved CD8+ and relatively rare in peripheral blood.

From germline, CDR1 is LNHDA and CDR2 SQIVND (reference sequence). The CDR3 covers 14 residues. The V gene lost 6 bases and the J gene lost 1 base, with 12 bases spanning the gap. Each CDR3 protein is one row after TCRdb ran MiXCR on the 5' RACE reads. Here the sample spans a few hundred thousand distinct CDR3 sequences, 9.5% to 15% being singletons. The TCR comes from a male donor with ankylosing spondylitis. The V gene is TRBV19, the J gene TRBJ2-5; D gene ambiguous. Material for sequencing was blood, either unsorted or a sorted T cell fraction (not recorded which). CDR3 region: CASSRLGSQETQYF. The CDR3, as DNA: TGTGCCAGTAGCAGGCTAGGATCCCAAGAGACCCAGTACTTC.